The 19 T cell receptor beta chains reported below all come from one sample, sequenced in a study of T-cell reconstitution after alpha-beta-depleted transplantation in children. Preparing the TCRbeta library involved the use of unique molecular identifiers. From the PCR reads, TCRdb called clonotypes with MiXCR, one entry per CDR3 protein. Of 350,000 to 400,000 distinct CDR3 sequences listed, 20% were seen once; the top ten hold 3.8%. Source: PBMCs from the stem cell graft donor, taken from the stem cell graft. The receptor set was obtained from a human donor who donated a stem cell graft to a child with acute myeloid leukemia.

The sample holds many counts of this clonotype. The chain employs TRBV29-1 and TRBJ2-7; D might be TRBD1 or TRBD2, each matching 6 bases. V lost 7 bases to trimming and J lost 1 base, with 14 bases between them. CDR3 size: 13 residues. The germline V gene has CDR1 SQVTM and CDR2 ANQGSEA. Here the CDR3 reads CSAIRGGSYEQYF. The CDR3, as DNA: TGCAGCGCCATCAGGGGAGGTTCCTACGAGCAGTACTTC.

This clonotype has more than one count but fewer than ten. The chain carries TRBV6-1 and TRBJ1-5; no definite D call. The CDR3 extends over 16 amino acids. Looked up from germline, CDR1 is MNHNS and CDR2 is SASEGT. The V and J ends lost 7 bases and 2 bases respectively, with 18 bases between them. The CDR3 coding sequence is TGTGCCAGCACCAAAGGAAGGGAGACCGGCAATCAGCCCCAGCATTTT. Translation gives CASTKGRETGNQPQHF.

This chain uses TRBV20-1 with TRBJ1-2; D remains ambiguous. Per the germline V gene, CDR1 is DFQATT and CDR2 is SNEGSKA (reference sequence). Trimming stripped 5 bases from V and 0 bases from J, with 7 bases between. This CDR3 is 12 amino acids long. The CDR3 nucleotides read TGCAGTGCTTTCAGATCTAACTATGGCTACACCTTC. Translated, it gives CSAFRSNYGYTF.

This clonotype was detected only a few times. The chain couples TRBV21-1 to TRBJ2-1; the table assigns TRBD2, which was not confirmed against the DNA. TRBV21-1 is described as a pseudogene. The CDR3 totals 15 residues. The CDR3 reads CASRRVLAGGNEQFF. The CDR3 DNA reads as TGTGCCAGCAGGAGGGTACTAGCGGGAGGCAATGAGCAGTTCTTC.

This clonotype came up a few times. The genes are TRBV5-1 and TRBJ2-1; TRBD2 is a possible D gene (6 bases). The CDR3 runs to 14 residues. CDR1 and CDR2 (germline): SGHRS, YFSETQ. Between the trimmed V and J ends, which lost 0 bases and 6 bases, there was a span of 10 bases. CDR3 coding DNA: TGCGCCAGCAGCTTGGCTGGCGGGATCAATGAGCAGTTCTTC. This encodes CASSLAGGINEQFF. Looking up the rest from reference TRBV5-1 and TRBJ2-1 gives the full variable domain: KAGVTQTPRYLIKTRGQQVTLSCSPISGHRSVSWYQQTPGQGLQFLFEYFSETQRNKGNFPGRFSGRQFSNSRSEMNVSTLELGDSALYLCASSLAGGINEQFFGPGTRLTVL.

CDR3 in DNA: TGCAGTGCCACACAGGGGACGAACACTGAAGCTTTCTTT. This codes for CSATQGTNTEAFF. This rearrangement joins TRBV20-1 to TRBJ1-1; 7 nucleotides match TRBD1. The CDR3 consists of 13 residues. V was pared by 6 bases and J by 1 base, with 5 bases of the junction left unmatched. Germline V gene data show CDR1 as DFQATT and CDR2 as SNEGSKA (reference sequence).

Only a few counts were recorded for this clonotype. The V gene is TRBV12-3 or TRBV12-4, the J gene TRBJ2-5, with TRBD1 as a possible D gene (6 bases). This CDR3 region has 13 residues. V was trimmed by 3 bases and J by 6 bases, leaving 11 bases between them. CDR3 nucleotides: TGTGCCAGCAGTTTGTCAGGGGAAAAGACCCAGTACTTC. Its protein is CASSLSGEKTQYF.

Only a few counts were recorded for this clonotype. The CDR3 loop reads CATSDQQAGRGETQYF. The CDR3 bases are TGTGCCACCAGTGATCAACAAGCGGGAAGAGGAGAGACCCAGTACTTC. The gene calls are TRBV24-1 and TRBJ2-5, with 7 bases aligning to TRBD2. V lost 3 bases, J lost 4 bases, and 10 bases stayed unmatched. CDR1 is KGHDR and CDR2 is SFDVKD in the germline V gene. The CDR3 totals 16 residues.

This clonotype was recorded a few times. The chain recombines TRBV6-1 with TRBJ1-5; D is unresolved. Germline CDR1 and CDR2: MNHNS and SASEGT. The V end was cut by 7 bases, the J end by 2 bases, with 18 bases between. This CDR3 region has 16 residues. CDR3 bases: TGTGCCAGCACCGAAAGTTGGGGTTTTGGCAATCAGCCCCAGCATTTT. It translates to CASTESWGFGNQPQHF.

This chain connects TRBV20-1 to TRBJ1-3; 8 bases are shared with TRBD1. The J segment lost 3 bases and the V segment lost 2 bases, leaving 0 bases of the junction unmatched. CDR1 and CDR2 (germline): DFQATT, SNEGSKA (reference sequence). This CDR3 spans 13 amino acids. The CDR3 loop reads CSARTGGGNTIYF. The CDR3 DNA is TGCAGTGCTAGAACAGGGGGTGGAAACACCATATATTTT.

This clonotype was seen once. The chain couples TRBV7-9 to TRBJ2-1; D is undetermined. This CDR3 spans 14 amino acids. From germline, CDR1 is SEHNR and CDR2 FQNEAQ (reference sequence). With 3 bases removed from V and 3 bases from J, the gap between germline ends came to 9 bases. The CDR3 loop is CASSLPGYYNEQFF. The CDR3 region has the DNA TGTGCCAGCAGCTTGCCGGGCTACTACAATGAGCAGTTCTTC.

This clonotype was picked up a small number of times. This sequence joins TRBV29-1 and TRBJ2-4; D may be TRBD2 (5 bases). CDR3 length: 11 residues. Germline loops: CDR1 SQVTM, CDR2 ANQGSEA. V shed 7 bases and J shed 10 bases, with 14 bases lying between them. CDR3 coding DNA: TGCAGCGCCCGGGGTCCTCGGATTCAGTACTTC. It is translated as CSARGPRIQYF.

There are many counts of this clonotype. The chain is built from TRBV20-1 and TRBJ1-4; 9 nucleotides match TRBD1. CDR3 size: 17 residues. The germline CDR1 and CDR2 sequences are DFQATT and SNEGSKA (reference sequence). Unmatched junction bases numbered 16, after V lost 6 bases and J lost 5 bases. The CDR3 protein is CSAGTTGGRSVNEKLFF. CDR3 DNA sequence: TGCAGTGCGGGAACTACAGGGGGCAGGTCGGTCAATGAAAAACTGTTTTTT.

V usage is TRBV12-3 or TRBV12-4 and J usage is TRBJ2-7; no reliable D call. Trimming took 6 bases from V and 3 from J, leaving 12 bases between them. CDR3 length: 13 residues. CDR3: CASSAGGVYEQYF. The CDR3 region has the DNA TGTGCCAGCAGCGCCGGTGGGGTCTACGAGCAGTACTTC.

In its sample, this clonotype was seen many times. The chain is built from TRBV28 and TRBJ2-5, with D possibly TRBD2 on 6 matching bases. The CDR3 is 13 amino acids. Germline V gives CDR1 MDHEN, CDR2 SYDVKM. V dropped 3 bases and J dropped 4 bases, with 9 bases sitting between them. The CDR3 DNA reads as TGTGCCAGCAGTTTCGGGGGACCAGAGACCCAGTACTTC. Its translation is CASSFGGPETQYF.

This clonotype occurred a few times. The chain links TRBV12-3 or TRBV12-4 to TRBJ1-5; D might be TRBD1 (5 bases). This CDR3 spans 15 amino acids. The V end was cut by 7 bases, the J end by 2 bases, with 15 bases between. The CDR3 coding sequence is TGTGCCAGCACATTGGGTGGAGGGGGCAATCAGCCCCAGCATTTT. Protein sequence: CASTLGGGGNQPQHF.

Only a few counts were recorded for this clonotype. This rearrangement joins TRBV5-1 to TRBJ2-1, with 11 nucleotides matching TRBD2. CDR3 length equals 14 residues. With V trimmed by 4 bases and J by 7 bases, 4 bases remained unmatched. CDR1 and CDR2 from the germline V gene are SGHRS and YFSETQ. The DNA of the CDR3 is TGCGCCAGCAGCGTAGCGGGAGGGCCAAATGAGCAGTTCTTC. This sequence encodes CASSVAGGPNEQFF. Filled out from reference TRBV5-1 and TRBJ2-1, the complete variable domain reads KAGVTQTPRYLIKTRGQQVTLSCSPISGHRSVSWYQQTPGQGLQFLFEYFSETQRNKGNFPGRFSGRQFSNSRSEMNVSTLELGDSALYLCASSVAGGPNEQFFGPGTRLTVL.

This clonotype was counted ten times or more. The gene calls are TRBV29-1 and TRBJ2-7; 9 bases match TRBD1. Trimming took 2 bases from V and 5 from J; bases not matched to a gene: 1. CDR3 length equals 12 residues. The germline CDR1 and CDR2 sequences are SQVTM and ANQGSEA. The DNA for the CDR3 is TGCAGCGTTGAACGGACAGGGGACGAGCAGTACTTC. It encodes CSVERTGDEQYF.

This chain joins TRBV4-2 and TRBJ1-1, with a possible D match to TRBD1 (5 bases). Germline V gene data show CDR1 as LGHNA and CDR2 as YNFKEQ. This CDR3 region has 15 residues. V was pared by 0 bases and J by 3 bases, with 11 bases between. CDR3 amino acids: CASSQEQGMDTEAFF. CDR3 DNA: TGTGCCAGCAGCCAAGAGCAGGGCATGGACACTGAAGCTTTCTTT.